These 21 T cell receptor beta chains share one sample of origin, sequenced in a study of blood T cell repertoires in COVID-19. Assay: immunoSEQ multiplex PCR; the TCRdb copy retains only in-frame clones and omits some. The top ten clones hold roughly 2.5% of a sample with around 230,000 clones, 88% of them seen once. Material for sequencing was PBMCs or T cells enriched from blood (not recorded which). Source of these receptors: a woman between 40 and 50 years old with acute COVID-19.

V usage is TRBV3-1 (or the pseudogene TRBV3-2) and J usage is TRBJ2-1, with TRBD2 identical over 8 bases. The CDR3 runs to 16 residues. Germline V CDR1 and CDR2: LGHDT, YNNKEL (reference sequence). The trim removed 4 bases at V and 3 bases at J, leaving 8 bases unmatched. CDR3 coding DNA: TGTGCCAGCAGCCCCCCGGGACTAGGGAACTACAATGAGCAGTTCTTC. Residues: CASSPPGLGNYNEQFF.

The chain has TRBV19 and TRBJ1-1; possibly TRBD1 for D (6 bases). Germline lookup yields CDR1 LNHDA and CDR2 SQIVND (reference sequence). This CDR3 spans 13 amino acids. V lost 3 bases and J lost 5, with 10 bases in between. Written as DNA, the CDR3 is TGTGCCAGTAGTATTCAGGGGCGGACTGAAGCTTTCTTT. Amino acids: CASSIQGRTEAFF.

The genes are TRBV21-1 and TRBJ1-5; TRBD1, the table's D call, was not compared with the DNA. TRBV21-1 is a documented pseudogene. CDR3 size: 17 residues. The CDR3 spells CASSNQSRGPWEKEWHF. DNA for the CDR3: TGTGCCAGCAGCAACCAATCCAGGGGCCCCTGGGAAAAGGAATGGCATTTT.

This clone was detected once. The chain combines TRBV19 with TRBJ2-2; 12 nucleotides line up with TRBD1. This CDR3 region has 17 residues. V shed 4 bases, J shed 6 bases, and the junction held 9 bases outside the gene matches. Germline V gene sequence: CDR1 LNHDA, CDR2 SQIVND (reference sequence). The CDR3 region has the DNA TGTGCCAGTAGTAGGGTAGCCGGGACAGGGGGCTCCGGGGAGCTGTTTTTT. Translating it yields CASSRVAGTGGSGELFF. The complete variable domain, with remaining parts taken from reference TRBV19 and TRBJ2-2, reads DGGITQSPKYLFRKEGQNVTLSCEQNLNHDAMYWYRQDPGQGLRLIYYSQIVNDFQKGDIAEGYSVSREKKESFPLTVTSAQKNPTAFYLCASSRVAGTGGSGELFFGEGSRLTVL.

This clone was detected only a few times. The rearrangement links TRBV5-1 to TRBJ1-4, with 11 bases matching TRBD1. In germline, CDR1 is SGHRS, CDR2 YFSETQ. The CDR3 has 13 residues. Losses at the gene ends were 4 bases for V and 13 bases for J; bases not matched to a gene: 6. DNA of the CDR3: TGCGCCAGCAGCCGGGGGACAGGGGGAAGACTGTTTTTT. It specifies CASSRGTGGRLFF.

This clone appeared a single time. J is TRBJ2-3 and V is TRBV2, with D possibly being TRBD1 (6 bases). Germline assignment: CDR1 SNHLY and CDR2 FYNNEI. The CDR3 spans 14 residues. The V gene lost 4 bases and the J gene lost 5 bases, with 13 bases spanning the gap. Here the CDR3 DNA reads TGTGCCAGCAGTGTCCTCAGGGGTCAAGATACGCAGTATTTT. Translating it yields CASSVLRGQDTQYF.

The J gene is TRBJ1-2, the V gene TRBV24-1; D uncertain. With 5 bases removed from V and 6 bases from J, the gap between germline ends came to 12 bases. The CDR3 spans 13 residues. Germline V gene lookup returns CDR1 KGHDR and CDR2 SFDVKD. The chain's CDR3 is CATSVRSFDGYTF. The CDR3 DNA reads as TGTGCCACCAGTGTCCGGAGTTTTGATGGCTACACCTTC.

The chain is built from TRBV5-1 and TRBJ2-2; no reliable D call. This CDR3 contains 15 residues. Trimming stripped 0 bases from V and 2 bases from J, with 8 bases between. Germline V gives CDR1 SGHRS, CDR2 YFSETQ. The CDR3 DNA reads as TGCGCCAGCAGCTTGGGGCGGATAAACACCGGGGAGCTGTTTTTT. Its translation: CASSLGRINTGELFF.

The chain has TRBV30 and TRBJ2-3, with 11 positions matching TRBD2. With V trimmed by 3 bases and J by 4 bases, 6 bases remained unmatched. Germline lookup yields CDR1 GTSNPN and CDR2 SVGIG (reference sequence). This CDR3 comprises 15 residues. The CDR3 region is CAWSLGTSGSDTQYF. The CDR3 nucleotides read TGTGCCTGGAGCCTCGGGACTAGCGGTTCAGATACGCAGTATTTT.

This sequence joins TRBV7-2 and TRBJ1-2; possible D gene TRBD1, 6 bases. Germline CDR1 is SGHTA and CDR2 is FQGNSA. CDR3 length: 13 residues. The V end lost 4 bases, the J end lost 8 bases, and 14 bases lay between the germline ends. This CDR3 reads CASSSPSGHGYTF. As DNA, the CDR3 is TGTGCCAGCAGCTCCCCTTCGGGACACGGCTACACCTTC.

The V gene is TRBV7-2, the J gene TRBJ2-1, with 11 bases identical to TRBD1. Looked up from germline, CDR1 is SGHTA and CDR2 is FQGNSA. The CDR3 is 14 residues long. J gave up 9 bases and V 2 bases, and 3 bases lay outside the gene matches. The CDR3 sequence: CASSLLGTGGEQFF. Here the CDR3 DNA reads TGTGCCAGCAGCTTACTCGGGACAGGGGGTGAGCAGTTCTTC.

The V call is TRBV15, the J call TRBJ2-7; D is possibly TRBD2 (6 bases). This CDR3 spans 14 amino acids. V dropped 3 bases and J dropped 2 bases, with 11 bases sitting between them. The germline V gene encodes CDR1 LNHNV and CDR2 YYDKDF (reference sequence). Written as DNA, the CDR3 is TGTGCCACCAGCAGGGCGGGGAACCCCTACGAGCAGTACGTC. Residues: CATSRAGNPYEQYV.

This chain uses TRBV3-1 (or the pseudogene TRBV3-2) with TRBJ1-1; 7 bases are shared with TRBD1. Germline V gene sequence: CDR1 LGHDT, CDR2 YNNKEL (reference sequence). This CDR3 comprises 13 residues. Trimming removed 4 bases from V and 8 bases from J; junction bases left unmatched: 7. CDR3 in amino acids: CASSLMVGQEAFF. For the CDR3, the DNA is TGTGCCAGCAGCCTAATGGTGGGACAGGAAGCTTTCTTT.

The chain employs TRBV7-2 and TRBJ1-1; D may be TRBD1 (5 bases). CDR3 length: 16 residues. Trimming removed 4 bases at V and 10 bases at J, with 25 bases between. Germline-derived CDR1 and CDR2 are SGHTA and FQGNSA. The CDR3 region is CASSSPRVAGSGVAFF. As DNA, the CDR3 is TGTGCCAGCAGCTCCCCGAGAGTTGCGGGGTCGGGGGTAGCTTTCTTT.

In this sample, this clone turned up once. The rearrangement joins TRBV4-1 to TRBJ1-3; D ambiguous. V shed 0 bases and J shed 3 bases, with 9 bases lying between them. The CDR3 runs to 15 residues. Looked up from germline, CDR1 is MGHRA and CDR2 is YSYEKL. In nucleotides, the CDR3 is TGCGCCAGCAGCCAAGATCCAGGAAGTGGAAACACCATATATTTT. Translated, it gives CASSQDPGSGNTIYF.

V is TRBV6-5 and J is TRBJ2-7; 8 bases are shared with TRBD2. After removal of 0 bases from V and 7 bases from J, the junction contained 8 bases not matched to a gene. The CDR3 loop spans 15 amino acids. CDR1 MNHEY and CDR2 SVGAGI come from the germline V gene. The CDR3 region is CASSYSSGGAREQYF. In DNA, the CDR3 is TGTGCCAGCAGTTACTCCAGCGGGGGTGCCAGGGAGCAGTACTTC.

The rearrangement links TRBV24-1 to TRBJ1-1; TRBD1 matches 8 bases. The CDR3 covers 13 residues. V was pared by 5 bases and J by 7 bases, with 5 bases of the junction left unmatched. Germline V gene lookup returns CDR1 KGHDR and CDR2 SFDVKD. This chain's CDR3 is CATSALDRGEAFF. For the CDR3, the DNA is TGTGCCACCAGTGCCCTTGACAGGGGTGAAGCTTTCTTT.

As DNA, the CDR3 is TGCAGTGCTAGTCGGGGGGGTAATGAAAAACTGTTTTTT. Translation: CSASRGGNEKLFF. The genes are TRBV20-1 and TRBJ1-4; a weak D match, TRBD1 (5 bases). The CDR3 covers 13 residues. With 3 bases removed from V and 4 bases from J, the gap between germline ends came to 9 bases. Germline loops: CDR1 DFQATT, CDR2 SNEGSKA (reference sequence).

V gene TRBV9 combines with J gene TRBJ2-1; 8 bases match TRBD2. V was clipped by 5 bases and J by 4 bases; unmatched bases: 5. CDR1 is SGDLS, CDR2 YYNGEE, per germline. CDR3 length equals 14 residues. CDR3 nucleotide sequence: TGTGCCAGCAGTAACGGGAGGGCGTACAATGAGCAGTTCTTC. It translates to CASSNGRAYNEQFF.

Regarding this clone: Other DNA sequences in this sample translate to the same CDR3. The chain links TRBV3-1 (or the pseudogene TRBV3-2) to TRBJ2-5, with D unclear. Germline-derived CDR1 and CDR2 are LGHDT and YNNKEL (reference sequence). Deletions cut 0 bases from V and 4 bases from J, with 3 bases between. The CDR3 totals 12 residues. The CDR3 sequence is CASSQDRETQYF. The CDR3 DNA follows: TGTGCCAGCAGCCAAGACCGAGAGACCCAGTACTTC.

This chain joins TRBV28 and TRBJ1-4, with D tentatively TRBD1 (6 bases). This CDR3 is built from 15 residues. Germline CDR1 and CDR2: MDHEN and SYDVKM. Trimming removed 4 bases at V and 8 bases at J, with 17 bases between. CDR3 region: CASSWGGQTPEKLFF. The CDR3 nucleotides read TGTGCCAGCAGTTGGGGGGGACAAACGCCGGAAAAACTGTTTTTT.